This TCR beta chain was obtained from a study of CD8+ T cells in alopecia areata. Study outcomes and limitations: Throughout tofacitinib, many expanded lesional clones continued to persist in scalp and blood.

Extracted from the samples, RNA was reverse transcribed into cDNA to serve as the sequencing template. Profiled with immunoSEQ multiplex PCR; TCRdb holds only in-frame clones, not every one. The sample lists about 200,000 clones; 50% to 60% were seen once. Sample treatment: oral pan-JAK inhibitor, 5-10 mg twice daily. Germline CDR1 and CDR2: MNHEY and SVGAGI. There are 12 residues in the CDR3. Unmatched junction bases numbered 7, after V lost 10 bases and J lost 5 bases. With respect to this clone: Its specificity is not known.

The input for sequencing was CD4+ T cells sorted from blood, taken at week 4, from a patient treated with tofacitinib. The rearrangement uses TRBV6-5 and TRBJ2-7, with 8 nucleotides matching TRBD1. The sequence came from a human donor with alopecia areata. For the CDR3, the DNA is TGTGCCAACTTACAGGGGGATCACGAGCAGTACTTC. This sequence encodes CANLQGDHEQYF.